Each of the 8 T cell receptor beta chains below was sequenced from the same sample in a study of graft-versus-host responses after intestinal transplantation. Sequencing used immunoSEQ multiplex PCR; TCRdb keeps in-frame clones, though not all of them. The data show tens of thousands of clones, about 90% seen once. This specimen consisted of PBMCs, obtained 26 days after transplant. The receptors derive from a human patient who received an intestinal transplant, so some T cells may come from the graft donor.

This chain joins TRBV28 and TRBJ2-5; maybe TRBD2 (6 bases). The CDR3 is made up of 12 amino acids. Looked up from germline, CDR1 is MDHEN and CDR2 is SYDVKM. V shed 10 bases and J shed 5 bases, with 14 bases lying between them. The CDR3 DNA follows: TGTGCCATCTCGAGGAGGGTCGAGACCCAGTACTTC. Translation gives CAISRRVETQYF.

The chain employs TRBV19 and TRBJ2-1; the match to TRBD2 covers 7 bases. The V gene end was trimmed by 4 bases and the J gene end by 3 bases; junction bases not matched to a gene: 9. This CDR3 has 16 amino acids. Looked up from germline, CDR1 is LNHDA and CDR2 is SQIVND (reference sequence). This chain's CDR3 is CASSTTTSLGYNEQFF. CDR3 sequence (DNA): TGTGCCAGTAGTACCACGACTAGCCTTGGCTACAATGAGCAGTTCTTC.

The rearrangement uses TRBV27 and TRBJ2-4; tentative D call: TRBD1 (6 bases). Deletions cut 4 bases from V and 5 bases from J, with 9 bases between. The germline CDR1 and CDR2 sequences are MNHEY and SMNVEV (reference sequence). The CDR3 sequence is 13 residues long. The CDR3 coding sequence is TGTGCCAGCAGTTGGGACACACAAAACATTCAGTACTTC. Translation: CASSWDTQNIQYF.

The CDR3 reads CASSEGRGAYGYTF. The CDR3 bases are TGTGCCAGCAGTGAGGGTCGGGGGGCTTATGGCTACACCTTC. The chain is built from TRBV2 and TRBJ1-2; TRBD1 might be the D (6 bases). The CDR3 has 14 amino acids. Trimming took off 3 bases at V and 5 bases at J, with 13 bases between the two ends. Germline CDR1 and CDR2: SNHLY and FYNNEI.

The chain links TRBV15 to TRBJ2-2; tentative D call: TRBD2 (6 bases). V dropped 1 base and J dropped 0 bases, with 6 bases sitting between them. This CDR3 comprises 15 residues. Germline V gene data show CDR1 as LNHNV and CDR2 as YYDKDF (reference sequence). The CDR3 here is CATSRGGANTGELFF. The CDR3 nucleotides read TGTGCCACCAGCAGAGGGGGGGCGAACACCGGGGAGCTGTTTTTT.

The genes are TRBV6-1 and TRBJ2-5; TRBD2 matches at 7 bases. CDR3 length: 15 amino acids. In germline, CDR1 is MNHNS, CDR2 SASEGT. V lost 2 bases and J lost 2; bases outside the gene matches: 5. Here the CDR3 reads CASSESAGVQETQYF. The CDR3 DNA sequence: TGTGCCAGCAGTGAATCGGCGGGAGTACAAGAGACCCAGTACTTC.

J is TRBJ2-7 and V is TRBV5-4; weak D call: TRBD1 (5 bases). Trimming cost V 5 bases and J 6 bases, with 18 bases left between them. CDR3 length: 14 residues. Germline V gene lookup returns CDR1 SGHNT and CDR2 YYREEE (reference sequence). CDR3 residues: CASSTAGSGREQYV. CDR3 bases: TGTGCCAGCAGTACCGCTGGGTCAGGGCGCGAGCAGTACGTC.

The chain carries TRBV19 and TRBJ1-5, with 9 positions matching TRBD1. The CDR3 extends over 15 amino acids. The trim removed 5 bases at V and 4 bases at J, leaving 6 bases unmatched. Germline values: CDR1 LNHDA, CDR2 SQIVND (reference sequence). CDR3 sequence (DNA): TGTGCCAGTAGTCTGACAGGGGGGGGAAATCAGCCCCAGCATTTT. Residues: CASSLTGGGNQPQHF.